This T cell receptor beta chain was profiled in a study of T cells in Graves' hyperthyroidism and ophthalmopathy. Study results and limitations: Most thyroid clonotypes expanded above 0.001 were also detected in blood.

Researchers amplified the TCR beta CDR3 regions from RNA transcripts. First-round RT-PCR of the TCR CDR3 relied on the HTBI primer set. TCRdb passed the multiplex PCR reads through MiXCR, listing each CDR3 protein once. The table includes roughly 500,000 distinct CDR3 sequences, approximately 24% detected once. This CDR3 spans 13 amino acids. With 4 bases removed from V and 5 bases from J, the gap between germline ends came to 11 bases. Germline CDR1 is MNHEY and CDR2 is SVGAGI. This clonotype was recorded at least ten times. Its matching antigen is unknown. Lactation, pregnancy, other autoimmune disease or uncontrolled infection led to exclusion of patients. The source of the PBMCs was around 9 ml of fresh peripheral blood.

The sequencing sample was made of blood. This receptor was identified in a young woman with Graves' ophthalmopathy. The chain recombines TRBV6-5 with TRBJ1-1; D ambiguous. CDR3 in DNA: TGTGCCAGCAGTTCCTCCCAGCATACTGAAGCTTTCTTT. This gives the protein CASSSSQHTEAFF.